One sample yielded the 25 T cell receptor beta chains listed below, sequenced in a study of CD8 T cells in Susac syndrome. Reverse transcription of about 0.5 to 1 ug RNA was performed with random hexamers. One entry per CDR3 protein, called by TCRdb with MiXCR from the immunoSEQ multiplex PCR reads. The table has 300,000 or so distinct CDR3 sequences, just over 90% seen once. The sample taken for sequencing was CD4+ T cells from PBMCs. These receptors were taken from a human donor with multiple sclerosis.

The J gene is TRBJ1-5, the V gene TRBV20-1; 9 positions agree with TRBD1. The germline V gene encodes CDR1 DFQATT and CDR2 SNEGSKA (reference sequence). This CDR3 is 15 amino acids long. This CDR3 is CSALPGQGSGQPQHF. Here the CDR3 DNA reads TGCAGCGCCCTCCCGGGACAGGGCTCGGGACAGCCCCAGCATTTT.

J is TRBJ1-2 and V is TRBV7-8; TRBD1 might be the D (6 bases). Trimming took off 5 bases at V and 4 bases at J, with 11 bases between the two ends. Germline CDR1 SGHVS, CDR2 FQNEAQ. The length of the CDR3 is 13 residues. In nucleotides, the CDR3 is TGTGCCAGCAGCCAAGACAGGCGCTATGGCTACACCTTC. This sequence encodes CASSQDRRYGYTF.

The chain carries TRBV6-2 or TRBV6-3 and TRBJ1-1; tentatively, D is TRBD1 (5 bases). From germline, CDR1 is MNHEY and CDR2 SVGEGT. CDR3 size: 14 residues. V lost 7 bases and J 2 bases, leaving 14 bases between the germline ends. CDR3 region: CASTGGHFNTEAFF. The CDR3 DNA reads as TGTGCCAGCACCGGAGGACATTTCAACACTGAAGCTTTCTTT.

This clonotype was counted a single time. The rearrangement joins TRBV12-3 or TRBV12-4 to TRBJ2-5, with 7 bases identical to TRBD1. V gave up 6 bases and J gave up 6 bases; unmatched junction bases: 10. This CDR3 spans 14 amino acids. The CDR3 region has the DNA TGTGCCAGCAGACGACAGGGTGGGGAAAAGACCCAGTACTTC. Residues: CASRRQGGEKTQYF.

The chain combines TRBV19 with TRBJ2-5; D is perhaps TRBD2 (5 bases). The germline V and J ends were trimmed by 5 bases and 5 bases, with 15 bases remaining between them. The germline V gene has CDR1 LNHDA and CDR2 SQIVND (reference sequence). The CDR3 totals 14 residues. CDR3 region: CASSPSQDFETQYF. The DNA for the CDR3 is TGTGCCAGTAGTCCTAGTCAGGACTTCGAGACCCAGTACTTC.

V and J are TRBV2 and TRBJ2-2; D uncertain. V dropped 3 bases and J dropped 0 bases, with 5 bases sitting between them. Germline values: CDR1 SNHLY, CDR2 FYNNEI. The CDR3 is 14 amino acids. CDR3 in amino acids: CASSEIANTGELFF. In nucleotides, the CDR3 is TGTGCCAGCAGTGAGATCGCGAACACCGGGGAGCTGTTTTTT.

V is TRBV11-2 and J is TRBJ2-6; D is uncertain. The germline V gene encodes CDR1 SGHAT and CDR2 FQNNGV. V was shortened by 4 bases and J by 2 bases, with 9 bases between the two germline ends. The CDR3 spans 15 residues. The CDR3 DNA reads TGTGCCAGCAGCTCCCATGAAGCTGGGGCCAACGTCCTGACTTTC. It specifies CASSSHEAGANVLTF.

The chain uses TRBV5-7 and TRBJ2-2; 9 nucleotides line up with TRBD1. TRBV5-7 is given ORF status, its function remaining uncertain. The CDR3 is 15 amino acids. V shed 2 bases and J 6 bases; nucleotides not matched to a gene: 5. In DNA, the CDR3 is TGTGCCAGCAGCTTCAGGGACAGGGTGTCCGGGGAGCTGTTTTTT. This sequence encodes CASSFRDRVSGELFF.

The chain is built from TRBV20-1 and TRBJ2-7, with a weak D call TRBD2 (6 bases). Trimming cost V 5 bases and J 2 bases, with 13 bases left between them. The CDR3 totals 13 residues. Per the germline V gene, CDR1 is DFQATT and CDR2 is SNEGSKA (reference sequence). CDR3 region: CSAHPGGTYEQYF. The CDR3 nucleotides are TGCAGTGCTCACCCTGGGGGGACCTACGAGCAGTACTTC.

This chain's CDR3 is CSAGQTYEQYF. In DNA form, the CDR3 reads TGCAGCGCCGGACAGACCTACGAGCAGTACTTC. This chain uses TRBV29-1 with TRBJ2-7; D possibly corresponds to TRBD1 (6 bases). The CDR3 totals 11 residues. V shed 7 bases and J shed 2 bases, with 9 bases lying between them. Germline V CDR1 and CDR2: SQVTM, ANQGSEA.

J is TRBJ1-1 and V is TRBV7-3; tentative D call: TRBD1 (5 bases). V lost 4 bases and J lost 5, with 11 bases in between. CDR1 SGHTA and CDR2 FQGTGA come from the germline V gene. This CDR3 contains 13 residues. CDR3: CASSWDWGTEAFF. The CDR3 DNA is TGTGCCAGCAGCTGGGACTGGGGAACTGAAGCTTTCTTT.

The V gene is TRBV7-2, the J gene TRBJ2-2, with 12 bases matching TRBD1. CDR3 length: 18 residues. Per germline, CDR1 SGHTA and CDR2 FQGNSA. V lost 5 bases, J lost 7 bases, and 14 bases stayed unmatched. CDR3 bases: TGTGCCAGCAGCCCCTCGGGTACGGGACAGGGGGCGATCGGGGAGCTGTTTTTT. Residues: CASSPSGTGQGAIGELFF.

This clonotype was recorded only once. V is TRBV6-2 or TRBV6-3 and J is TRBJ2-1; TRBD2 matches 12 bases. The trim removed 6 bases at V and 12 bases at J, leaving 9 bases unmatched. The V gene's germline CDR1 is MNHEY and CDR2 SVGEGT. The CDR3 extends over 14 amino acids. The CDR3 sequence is CASSLDGLAGTQFF. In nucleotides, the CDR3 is TGTGCCAGCAGCCTCGATGGACTAGCGGGGACGCAGTTCTTC.

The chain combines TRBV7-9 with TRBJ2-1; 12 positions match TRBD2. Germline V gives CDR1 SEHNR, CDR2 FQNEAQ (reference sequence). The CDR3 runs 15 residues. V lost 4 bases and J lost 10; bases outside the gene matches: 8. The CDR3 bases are TGTGCCAGCAGCTCCCGTCTAGCGGGGGGGCAGGAGCAGTTCTTC. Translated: CASSSRLAGGQEQFF.

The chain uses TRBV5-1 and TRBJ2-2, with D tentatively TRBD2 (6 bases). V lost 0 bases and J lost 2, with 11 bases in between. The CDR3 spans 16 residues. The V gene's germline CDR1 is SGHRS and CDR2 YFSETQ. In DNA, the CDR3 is TGCGCCAGCAGCTTGGCACAGGCGGGAAACACCGGGGAGCTGTTTTTT. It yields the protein CASSLAQAGNTGELFF.

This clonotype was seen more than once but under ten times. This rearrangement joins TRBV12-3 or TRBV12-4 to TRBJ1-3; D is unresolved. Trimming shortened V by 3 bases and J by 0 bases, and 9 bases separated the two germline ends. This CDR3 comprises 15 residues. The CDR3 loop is CASSFYGSSGNTIYF. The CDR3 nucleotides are TGTGCCAGCAGTTTTTACGGCAGCTCTGGAAACACCATATATTTT.

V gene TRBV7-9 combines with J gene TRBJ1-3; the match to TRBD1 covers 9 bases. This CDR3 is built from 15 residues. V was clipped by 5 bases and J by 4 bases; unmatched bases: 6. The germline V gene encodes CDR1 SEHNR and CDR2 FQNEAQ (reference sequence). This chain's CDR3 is CASSRPGTGGNTIYF. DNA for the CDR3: TGTGCCAGCAGCCGACCCGGGACAGGGGGAAACACCATATATTTT.

The DNA for the CDR3 is TGTGCCAGCAGCCACACTGACACTGAAGCTTTCTTT. It yields the protein CASSHTDTEAFF. The rearrangement joins TRBV3-1 to TRBJ1-1, with D unclear. This CDR3 contains 12 residues. Per the germline V gene, CDR1 is LGHDT and CDR2 is YNNKEL (reference sequence). Trimming pared 3 bases from V and 3 bases from J, leaving 5 bases between.

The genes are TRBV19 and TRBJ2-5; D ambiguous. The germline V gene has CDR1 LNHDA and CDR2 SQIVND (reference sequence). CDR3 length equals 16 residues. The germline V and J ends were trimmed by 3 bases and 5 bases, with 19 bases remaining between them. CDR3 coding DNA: TGTGCCAGTAGTATTAGACTGGAACTTACGGCGGAGACCCAGTACTTC. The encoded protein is CASSIRLELTAETQYF.

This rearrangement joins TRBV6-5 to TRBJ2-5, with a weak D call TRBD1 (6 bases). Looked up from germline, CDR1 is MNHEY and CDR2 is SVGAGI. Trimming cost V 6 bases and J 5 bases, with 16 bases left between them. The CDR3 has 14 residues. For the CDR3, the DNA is TGTGCCAGCAGCCCTCTCACGAGGGGGGAGACCCAGTACTTC. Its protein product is CASSPLTRGETQYF.

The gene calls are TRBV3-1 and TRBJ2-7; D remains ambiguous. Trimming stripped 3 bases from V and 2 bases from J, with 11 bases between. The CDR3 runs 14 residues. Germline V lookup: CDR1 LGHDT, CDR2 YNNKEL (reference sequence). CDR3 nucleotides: TGTGCCAGCAGCCACGGCCACTTGGCCTACGAGCAGTACTTC. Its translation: CASSHGHLAYEQYF.

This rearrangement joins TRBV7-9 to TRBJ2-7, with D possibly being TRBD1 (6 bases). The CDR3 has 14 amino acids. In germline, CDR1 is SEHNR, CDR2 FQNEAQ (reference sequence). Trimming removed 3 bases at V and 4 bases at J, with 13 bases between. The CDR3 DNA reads TGTGCCAGCAGCTTCGCAACAGGGCCGTACGAGCAGTACTTC. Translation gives CASSFATGPYEQYF.

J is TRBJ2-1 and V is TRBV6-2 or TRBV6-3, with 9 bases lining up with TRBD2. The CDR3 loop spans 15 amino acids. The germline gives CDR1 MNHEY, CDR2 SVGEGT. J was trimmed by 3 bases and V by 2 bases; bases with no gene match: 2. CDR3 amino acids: CASSYLAGFYNEQFF. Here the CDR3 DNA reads TGTGCCAGCAGTTACCTAGCGGGGTTCTACAATGAGCAGTTCTTC.

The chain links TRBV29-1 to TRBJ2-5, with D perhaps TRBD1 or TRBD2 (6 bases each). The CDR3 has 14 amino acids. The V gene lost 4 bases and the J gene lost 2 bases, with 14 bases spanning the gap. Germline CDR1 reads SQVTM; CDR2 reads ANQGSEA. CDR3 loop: CSVGTGGGQETQYF. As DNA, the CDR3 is TGCAGCGTTGGTACCGGAGGGGGGCAAGAGACCCAGTACTTC. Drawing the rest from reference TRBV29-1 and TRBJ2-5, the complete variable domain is SAVISQKPSRDICQRGTSLTIQCQVDSQVTMMFWYRQQPGQSLTLIATANQGSEATYESGFVIDKFPISRPNLTFSTLTVSNMSPEDSSIYLCSVGTGGGQETQYFGPGTRLLVL.

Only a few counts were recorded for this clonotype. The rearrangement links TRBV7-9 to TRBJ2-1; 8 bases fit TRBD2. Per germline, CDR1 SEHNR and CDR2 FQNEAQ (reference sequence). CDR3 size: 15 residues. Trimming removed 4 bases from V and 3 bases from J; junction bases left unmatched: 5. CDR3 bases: TGTGCCAGCAGCTCAACGAGCGGGAGCTACAATGAGCAGTTCTTC. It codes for CASSSTSGSYNEQFF. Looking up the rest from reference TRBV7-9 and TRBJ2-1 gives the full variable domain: DTGVSQNPRHKITKRGQNVTFRCDPISEHNRLYWYRQTLGQGPEFLTYFQNEAQLEKSRLLSDRFSAERPKGSFSTLEIQRTEQGDSAMYLCASSSTSGSYNEQFFGPGTRLTVL.